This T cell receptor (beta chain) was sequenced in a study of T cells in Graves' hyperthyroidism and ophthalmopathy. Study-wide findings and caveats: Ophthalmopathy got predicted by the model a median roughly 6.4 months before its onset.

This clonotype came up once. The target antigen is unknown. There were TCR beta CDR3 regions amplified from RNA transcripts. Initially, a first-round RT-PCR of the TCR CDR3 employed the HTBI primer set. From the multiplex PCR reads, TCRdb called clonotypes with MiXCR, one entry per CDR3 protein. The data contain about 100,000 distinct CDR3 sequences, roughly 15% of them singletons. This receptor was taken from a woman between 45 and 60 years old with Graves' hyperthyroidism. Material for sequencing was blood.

The CDR3 sequence: CSARHRGTGTSGGNEQFF. Here the CDR3 DNA reads TGCAGTGCTAGACACAGGGGGACCGGGACTAGCGGGGGAAATGAGCAGTTCTTC. The rearrangement joins TRBV20-1 to TRBJ2-1, with 14 bases aligning to TRBD2. CDR1 is DFQATT and CDR2 is SNEGSKA in the germline V gene (reference sequence). Losses at the gene ends were 2 bases for V and 7 bases for J; bases not matched to a gene: 13. The CDR3 sequence is 18 residues long.